This TCR beta chain was documented in a study of blood T cell repertoires in COVID-19. Looking at the study overall: Samples came from the United States, Italy and Spain, spanning acute and convalescent COVID-19. PBMCs, B-cell-depleted T cells, or T cells were the source of the cDNA or gDNA that made up the material.

Trimming shortened V by 6 bases and J by 4 bases, and 18 bases separated the two germline ends. CDR3 size: 15 residues. Germline CDR1 and CDR2: SQVTM and ANQGSEA. Profiling relied on immunoSEQ multiplex PCR, and the TCRdb table lists in-frame clones only, not all of them. The sample contains 170,000 or so clones, roughly 89% of which appear only once. The sequence came from an older woman with COVID-19, enrolled during active disease. Specimen: peripheral blood. The chain joins TRBV29-1 to TRBJ2-2, with a possible D match to TRBD1 (6 bases). The CDR3 loop is CSVHLTGQFTGELFF. DNA of the CDR3: TGCAGCGTCCACTTGACAGGACAATTCACCGGGGAGCTGTTTTTT.